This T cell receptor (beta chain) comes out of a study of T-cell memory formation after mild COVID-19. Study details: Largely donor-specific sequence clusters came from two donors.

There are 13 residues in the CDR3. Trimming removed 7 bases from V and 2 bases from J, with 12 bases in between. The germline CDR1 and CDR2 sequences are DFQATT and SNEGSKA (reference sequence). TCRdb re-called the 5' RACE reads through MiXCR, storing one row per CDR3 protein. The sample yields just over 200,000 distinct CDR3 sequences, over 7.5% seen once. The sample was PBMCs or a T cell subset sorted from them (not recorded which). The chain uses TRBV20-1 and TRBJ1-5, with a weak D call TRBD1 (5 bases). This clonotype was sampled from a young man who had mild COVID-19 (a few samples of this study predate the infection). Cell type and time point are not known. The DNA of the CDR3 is TGCAGTGGAAGCGGGGACGGCAATCAGCCCCAGCATTTT. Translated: CSGSGDGNQPQHF.